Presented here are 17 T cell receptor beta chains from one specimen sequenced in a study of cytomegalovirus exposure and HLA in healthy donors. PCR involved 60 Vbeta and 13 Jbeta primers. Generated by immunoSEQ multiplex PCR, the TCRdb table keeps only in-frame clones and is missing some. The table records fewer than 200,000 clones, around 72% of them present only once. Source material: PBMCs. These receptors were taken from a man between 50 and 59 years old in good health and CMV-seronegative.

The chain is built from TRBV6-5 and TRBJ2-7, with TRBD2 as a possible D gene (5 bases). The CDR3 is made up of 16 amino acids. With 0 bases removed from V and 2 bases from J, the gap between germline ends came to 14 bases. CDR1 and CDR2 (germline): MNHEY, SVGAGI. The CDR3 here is CASSYSSPREAYEQYF. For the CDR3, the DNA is TGTGCCAGCAGTTACTCCAGTCCTCGGGAAGCCTACGAGCAGTACTTC.

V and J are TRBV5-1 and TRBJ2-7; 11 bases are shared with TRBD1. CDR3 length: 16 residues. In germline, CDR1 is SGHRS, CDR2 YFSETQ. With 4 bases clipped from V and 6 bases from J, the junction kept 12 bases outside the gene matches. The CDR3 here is CASSADRGQGGSEQYF. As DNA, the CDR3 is TGCGCCAGCAGCGCGGACAGGGGGCAAGGGGGTTCCGAGCAGTACTTC.

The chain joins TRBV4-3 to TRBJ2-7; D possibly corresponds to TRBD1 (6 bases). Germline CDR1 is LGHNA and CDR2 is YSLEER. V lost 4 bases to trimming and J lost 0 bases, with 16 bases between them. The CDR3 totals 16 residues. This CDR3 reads CASSPNRQVSSYEQYF. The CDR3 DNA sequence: TGCGCCAGCAGCCCCAACAGACAGGTCAGCTCCTACGAGCAGTACTTC.

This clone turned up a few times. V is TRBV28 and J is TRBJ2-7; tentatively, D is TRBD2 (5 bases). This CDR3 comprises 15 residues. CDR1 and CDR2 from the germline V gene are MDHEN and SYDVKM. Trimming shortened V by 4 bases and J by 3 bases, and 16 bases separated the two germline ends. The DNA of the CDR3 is TGTGCCAGCAGTTCGACAACCCGAGGGAGCTACGAGCAGTACTTC. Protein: CASSSTTRGSYEQYF. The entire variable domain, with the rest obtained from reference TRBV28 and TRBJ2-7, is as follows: DVKVTQSSRYLVKRTGEKVFLECVQDMDHENMFWYRQDPGLGLRLIYFSYDVKMKEKGDIPEGYSVSREKKERFSLILESASTNQTSMYLCASSSTTRGSYEQYFGPGTRLTVT.

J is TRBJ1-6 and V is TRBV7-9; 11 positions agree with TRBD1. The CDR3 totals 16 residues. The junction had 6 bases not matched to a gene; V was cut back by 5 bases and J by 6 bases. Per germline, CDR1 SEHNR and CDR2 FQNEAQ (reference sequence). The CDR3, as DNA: TGTGCCAGCAGCCCACGGACAGGGGGCGGTAATTCACCCCTCCACTTT. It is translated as CASSPRTGGGNSPLHF.

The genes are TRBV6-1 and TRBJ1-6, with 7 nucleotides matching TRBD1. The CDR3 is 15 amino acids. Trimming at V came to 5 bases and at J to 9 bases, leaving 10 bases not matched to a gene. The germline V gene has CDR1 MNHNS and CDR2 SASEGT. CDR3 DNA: TGTGCCAGCAGTACCGGACAGGCTTCAGGTTCACCCCTCCACTTT. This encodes CASSTGQASGSPLHF.

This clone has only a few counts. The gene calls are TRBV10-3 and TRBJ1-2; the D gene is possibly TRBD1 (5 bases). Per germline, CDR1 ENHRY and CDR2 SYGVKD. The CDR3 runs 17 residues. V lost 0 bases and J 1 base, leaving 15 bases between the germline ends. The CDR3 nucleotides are TGTGCCATCAGTGAGTCGATGGGACTAGCGAATAACTATGGCTACACCTTC. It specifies CAISESMGLANNYGYTF.

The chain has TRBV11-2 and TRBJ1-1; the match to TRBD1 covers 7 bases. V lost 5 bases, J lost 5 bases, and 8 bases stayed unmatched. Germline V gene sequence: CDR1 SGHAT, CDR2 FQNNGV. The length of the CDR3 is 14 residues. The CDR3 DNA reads TGTGCCAGCAGCCAGAGCAGGGGGGAGACTGAAGCTTTCTTT. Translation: CASSQSRGETEAFF.

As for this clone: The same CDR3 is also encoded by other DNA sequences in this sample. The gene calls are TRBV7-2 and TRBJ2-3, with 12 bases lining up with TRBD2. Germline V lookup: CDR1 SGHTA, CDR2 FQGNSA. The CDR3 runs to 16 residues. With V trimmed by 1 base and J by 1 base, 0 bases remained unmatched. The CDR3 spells CASSLGLAGGTDTQYF. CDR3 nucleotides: TGTGCCAGCAGCTTAGGACTAGCGGGGGGCACAGATACGCAGTATTTT. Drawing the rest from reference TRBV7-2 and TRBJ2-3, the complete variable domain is GAGVSQSPSNKVTEKGKDVELRCDPISGHTALYWYRQSLGQGLEFLIYFQGNSAPDKSGLPSDRFSAERTGGSVSTLTIQRTQQEDSAVYLCASSLGLAGGTDTQYFGPGTRLTVL.

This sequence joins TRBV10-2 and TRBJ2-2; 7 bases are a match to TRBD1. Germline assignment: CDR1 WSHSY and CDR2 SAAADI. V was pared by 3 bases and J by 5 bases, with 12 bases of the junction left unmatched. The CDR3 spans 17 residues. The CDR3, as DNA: TGCGCCAGCAGTGATGATAGGGGGCCTGGTAGGACCGGGGAGCTGTTTTTT. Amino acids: CASSDDRGPGRTGELFF.

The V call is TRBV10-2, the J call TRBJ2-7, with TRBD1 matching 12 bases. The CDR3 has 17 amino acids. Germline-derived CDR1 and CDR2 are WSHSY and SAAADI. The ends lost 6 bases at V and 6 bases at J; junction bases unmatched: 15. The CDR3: CASRLGQGASGVGEQYF. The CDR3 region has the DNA TGCGCCAGCAGACTGGGACAGGGGGCCTCGGGAGTAGGCGAGCAGTACTTC.

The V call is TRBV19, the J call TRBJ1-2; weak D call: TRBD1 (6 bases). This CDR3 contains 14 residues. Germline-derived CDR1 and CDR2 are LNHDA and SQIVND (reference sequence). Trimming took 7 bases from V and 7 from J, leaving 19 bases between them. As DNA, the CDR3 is TGTGCCAGTACGCCATCGGGGGGCGAACGTGGCTACACCTTC. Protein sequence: CASTPSGGERGYTF.

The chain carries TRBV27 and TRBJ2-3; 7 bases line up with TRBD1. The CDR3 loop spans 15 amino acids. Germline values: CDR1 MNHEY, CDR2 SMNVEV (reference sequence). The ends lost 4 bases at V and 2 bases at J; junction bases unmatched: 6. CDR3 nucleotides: TGTGCCAGCAGTTACCTTGACAGGGCCACAGATACGCAGTATTTT. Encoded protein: CASSYLDRATDTQYF.

CDR3 protein: CASSFGTGGNTEAFF. CDR3 coding DNA: TGTGCCAGCAGTTTTGGGACAGGGGGGAACACTGAAGCTTTCTTT. This chain links TRBV5-4 with TRBJ1-1; 11 nucleotides line up with TRBD1. CDR1 SGHNT and CDR2 YYREEE come from the germline V gene (reference sequence). CDR3 size: 15 residues. V dropped 5 bases and J dropped 1; count of bases not matched to a gene: 4.

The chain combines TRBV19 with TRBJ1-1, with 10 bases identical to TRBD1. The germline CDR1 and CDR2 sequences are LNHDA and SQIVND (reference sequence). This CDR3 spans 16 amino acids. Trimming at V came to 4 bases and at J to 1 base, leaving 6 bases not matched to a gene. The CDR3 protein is CASSKPGQGKNTEAFF. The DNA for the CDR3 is TGTGCCAGTAGTAAACCGGGACAGGGGAAGAACACTGAAGCTTTCTTT. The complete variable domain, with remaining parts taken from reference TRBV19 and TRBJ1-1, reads DGGITQSPKYLFRKEGQNVTLSCEQNLNHDAMYWYRQDPGQGLRLIYYSQIVNDFQKGDIAEGYSVSREKKESFPLTVTSAQKNPTAFYLCASSKPGQGKNTEAFFGQGTRLTVV.

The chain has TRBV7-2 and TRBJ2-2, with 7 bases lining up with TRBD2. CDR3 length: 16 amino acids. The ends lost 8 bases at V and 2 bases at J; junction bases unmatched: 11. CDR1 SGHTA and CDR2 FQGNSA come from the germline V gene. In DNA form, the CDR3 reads TGTGCCAGCCCCCCCACTAGCGAGGTTAACACCGGGGAGCTGTTTTTT. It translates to CASPPTSEVNTGELFF.

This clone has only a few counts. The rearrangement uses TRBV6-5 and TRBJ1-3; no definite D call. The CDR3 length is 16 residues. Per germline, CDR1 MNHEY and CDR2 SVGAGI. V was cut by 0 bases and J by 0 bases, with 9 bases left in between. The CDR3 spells CASSYSKRSSGNTIYF. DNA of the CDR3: TGTGCCAGCAGTTACTCGAAGCGGTCCTCTGGAAACACCATATATTTT.